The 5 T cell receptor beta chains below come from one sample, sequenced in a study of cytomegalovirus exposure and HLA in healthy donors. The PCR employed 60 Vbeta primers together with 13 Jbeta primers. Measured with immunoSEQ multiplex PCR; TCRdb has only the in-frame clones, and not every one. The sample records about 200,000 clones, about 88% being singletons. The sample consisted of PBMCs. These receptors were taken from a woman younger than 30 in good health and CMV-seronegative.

CDR3 region: CASSSRGSSGNTIYF. The CDR3 DNA follows: TGTGCCAGCAGCAGCAGGGGGTCTTCTGGAAACACCATATATTTT. The gene calls are TRBV5-4 and TRBJ1-3, with 7 bases that match TRBD1. The V segment lost 4 bases and the J segment 1 base; nucleotides outside the gene matches: 5. This CDR3 has 15 residues. Germline-derived CDR1 and CDR2 are SGHNT and YYREEE (reference sequence).

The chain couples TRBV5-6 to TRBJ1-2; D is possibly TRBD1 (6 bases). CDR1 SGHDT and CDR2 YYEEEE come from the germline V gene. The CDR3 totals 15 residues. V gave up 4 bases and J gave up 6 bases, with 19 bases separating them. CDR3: CASSPALDRTNGYTF. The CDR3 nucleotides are TGTGCCAGCAGCCCCGCCCTGGACAGAACCAATGGCTACACCTTC.

CDR3 DNA sequence: TGTGCCTGGAGTGTACTACGGAGCACAGATACGCAGTATTTT. It codes for CAWSVLRSTDTQYF. The chain has TRBV30 and TRBJ2-3; D is undetermined. The CDR3 contains 14 residues. Germline assignment: CDR1 GTSNPN and CDR2 SVGIG (reference sequence). V was clipped by 0 bases and J by 0 bases, with 7 bases between them.

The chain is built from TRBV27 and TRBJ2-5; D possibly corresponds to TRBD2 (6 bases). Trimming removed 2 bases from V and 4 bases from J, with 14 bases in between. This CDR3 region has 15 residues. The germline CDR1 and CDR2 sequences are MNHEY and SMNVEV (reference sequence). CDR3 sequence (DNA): TGTGCCAGCAGTTTAGGAGGGATAGAGCCAGAGACCCAGTACTTC. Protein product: CASSLGGIEPETQYF.

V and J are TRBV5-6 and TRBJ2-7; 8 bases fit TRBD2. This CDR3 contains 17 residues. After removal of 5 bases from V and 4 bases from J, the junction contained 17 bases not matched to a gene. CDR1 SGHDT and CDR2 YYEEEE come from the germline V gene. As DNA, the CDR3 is TGTGCCAGCAGTCCCCGAGGGTTGGGCGGGGGGTTATACGAGCAGTACTTC. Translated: CASSPRGLGGGLYEQYF.